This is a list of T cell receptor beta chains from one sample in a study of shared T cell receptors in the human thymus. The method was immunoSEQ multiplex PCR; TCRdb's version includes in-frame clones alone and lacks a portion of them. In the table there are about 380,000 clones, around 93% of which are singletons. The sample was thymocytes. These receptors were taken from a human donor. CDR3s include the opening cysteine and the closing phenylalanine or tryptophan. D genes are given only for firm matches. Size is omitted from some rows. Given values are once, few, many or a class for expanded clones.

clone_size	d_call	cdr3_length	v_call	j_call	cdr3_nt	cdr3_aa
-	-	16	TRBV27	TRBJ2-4	TGTGCCAGCTTAGACACCGGCGGGTGGGGCAAAAACATTCAGTACTTC	CASLDTGGWGKNIQYF
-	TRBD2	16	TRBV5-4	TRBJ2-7	TGTGCCAGCAGCTTGGTAACTAGCGGGGTTGCCTACGAGCAGTACTTC	CASSLVTSGVAYEQYF
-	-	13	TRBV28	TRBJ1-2	TGTGCCAGCAGTCCCCCGGGACCCTATGACTACACCTTC	CASSPPGPYDYTF
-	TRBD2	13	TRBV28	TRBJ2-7	TGTGCCAGCAGTATACTAGCGGGCAACGAGCAGTACTTC	CASSILAGNEQYF
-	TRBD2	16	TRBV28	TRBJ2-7	TGTGCCAGCAGTCCCTCGAGCGGGAGAATGGTCTACGAGCAGTACTTC	CASSPSSGRMVYEQYF
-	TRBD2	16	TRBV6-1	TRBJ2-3	TGTGCCAGCAGTGAAGTACCCCCAGCGGGAGGTGATACGCAGTATTTT	CASSEVPPAGGDTQYF
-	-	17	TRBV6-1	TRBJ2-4	TGTGCCAGCAGTGAATCCGGGGGAGGGGGTGAATGTAACATTCAGTACTTC	CASSESGGGGECNIQYF
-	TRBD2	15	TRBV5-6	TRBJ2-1	TGTGCCAGCAGCTTTGGACTAGCGGGAATGGGTGAGCAGTTCTTC	CASSFGLAGMGEQFF
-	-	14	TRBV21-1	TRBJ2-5	TGTGCCAGCAGCAAAGTAGAAAGGGGGGAGACCCAGTACTTC	CASSKVERGETQYF
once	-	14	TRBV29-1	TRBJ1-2	TGCAGCGTTGAAGATCGGAACAGAGACTATGGCTACACCTTC	CSVEDRNRDYGYTF
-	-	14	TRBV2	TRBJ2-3	TGTGCCAGCAGTGAGCGCTGGATCACAGATACGCAGTATTTT	CASSERWITDTQYF
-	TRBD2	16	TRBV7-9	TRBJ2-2	TGTGCCAGCAGCTTAGTAGCGGGAGGGGCAACCGGGGAGCTGTTTTTT	CASSLVAGGATGELFF
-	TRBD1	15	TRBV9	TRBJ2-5	TGTGCCAGCAGCCCTGAAGGACAGGGAGAAGAGACCCAGTACTTC	CASSPEGQGEETQYF
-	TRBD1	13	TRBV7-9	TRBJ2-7	TGTGCCAGCATCGGACAGGGGGCAAGGGAGCAGTACTTC	CASIGQGAREQYF
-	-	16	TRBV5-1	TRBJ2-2	TGCGCCAGCAGCTTTCGGGCAGGACTGAACACCGGGGAGCTGTTTTTT	CASSFRAGLNTGELFF
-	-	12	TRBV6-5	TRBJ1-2	TGTGCCAGTGCGAGAGGGCAACGTGGCTACACCTTC	CASARGQRGYTF
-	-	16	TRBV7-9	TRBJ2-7	TGTGCCAGCAGCTTAGTCGCAGCCCGAAGCTCCTACGAGCAGTACTTC	CASSLVAARSSYEQYF
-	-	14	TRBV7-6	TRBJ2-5	TGTGCCAGCAGCCTCAGCGGGTGGGGCGAGACCCAGTACTTC	CASSLSGWGETQYF
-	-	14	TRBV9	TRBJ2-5	TGTGCCAGCAGCGTAGGCAGCCTGAGAGAGACCCAGTACTTC	CASSVGSLRETQYF
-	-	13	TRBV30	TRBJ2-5	TGTGCCTGGAACGCCCTGTTCCAAGAGACCCAGTACTTC	CAWNALFQETQYF
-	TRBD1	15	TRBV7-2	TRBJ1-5	TGTGCCAGCAGCCGAGTAGGACAGGGCAGTCAGCCCCAGCATTTT	CASSRVGQGSQPQHF
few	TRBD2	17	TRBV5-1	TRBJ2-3	TGCGCCAGCAGCTTGTTAGCGGGAGGCCGGATCACAGATACGCAGTATTTT	CASSLLAGGRITDTQYF
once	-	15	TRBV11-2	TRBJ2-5	TGTGCCAGCAGCTTAGCGCCCCGGGGTCAAGAGACCCAGTACTTC	CASSLAPRGQETQYF
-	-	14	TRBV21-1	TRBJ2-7	TGTGCCAGCAGCCCCGGGACAGGAGCCTACGAGCAGTACTTC	CASSPGTGAYEQYF
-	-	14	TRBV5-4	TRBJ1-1	TGTGCCAGCAGCTTGTCCGGGGTCGGGACTGAAGCTTTCTTT	CASSLSGVGTEAFF
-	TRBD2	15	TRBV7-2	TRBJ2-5	TGTGCCAGCAGTTTCGCTTTAGCGGGAGGGCAGGTTCAGTACTTC	CASSFALAGGQVQYF
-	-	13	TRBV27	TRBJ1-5	TGTGCCAGCAGGTACAGGGTAGGGGAGCCCCAGCATTTT	CASRYRVGEPQHF
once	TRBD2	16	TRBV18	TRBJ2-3	TGTGCTCAACGGGGCGGACTAGCGGGAACGCCCGATACGCAGTATTTT	CAQRGGLAGTPDTQYF
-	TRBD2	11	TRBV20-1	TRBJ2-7	TGCAGTGCTCCTAAGGGGACTAGCGCGTTCTTC	CSAPKGTSAFF
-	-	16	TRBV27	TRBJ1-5	TGTGCCAGCAGTTTGGGGGACAATTATAGCAATCAGCCCCAGCATTTT	CASSLGDNYSNQPQHF
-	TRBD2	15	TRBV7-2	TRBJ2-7	TGTGCCAGCAGCTGGCCGGGACTAGCGGGAAACGAGCAGTACTTC	CASSWPGLAGNEQYF
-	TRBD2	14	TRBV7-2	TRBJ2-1	TGTGCCAGCAGCTTCGCCGGGACTAGCGGGAGAAGGTTCTTC	CASSFAGTSGRRFF
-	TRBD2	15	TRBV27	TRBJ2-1	TGTGCCAGCGGGGGGACTAGCGGGAGACCCAATGAGCAGTTCTTC	CASGGTSGRPNEQFF
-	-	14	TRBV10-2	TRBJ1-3	TGCGCCAGCACGGGTGGCATTGCTGGAAACACCATATATTTT	CASTGGIAGNTIYF
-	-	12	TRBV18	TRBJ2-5	TGTGCCAGCTCACCTTCGGGGGAGACCCAGTACTTC	CASSPSGETQYF
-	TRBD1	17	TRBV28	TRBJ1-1	TGTGCCAGCAGGACAGAGGTCACAGGGGGCTGGGACACTGAAGCTTTCTTT	CASRTEVTGGWDTEAFF
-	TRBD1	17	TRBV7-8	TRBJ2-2	TGTGCCAGCAGCCCCCCACCGGGACAGGGGGACACCGGGGAGCTGTTTTTT	CASSPPPGQGDTGELFF
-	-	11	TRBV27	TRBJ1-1	TGTGCCAGCAAGTATCTCGCTGAAGCTTTCTTT	CASKYLAEAFF
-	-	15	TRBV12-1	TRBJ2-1	TGTGCCAGCAGCCCGGGACTTACTATCTACAATGAGCAGTTCTTC	CASSPGLTIYNEQFF
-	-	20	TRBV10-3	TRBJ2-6	TGTGCCATCAGTGAGTCAAAGGAGGGCAGGGGCCTCTCTGGGGCCAACGTCCTGACTTTC	CAISESKEGRGLSGANVLTF
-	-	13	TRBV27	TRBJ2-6	TGTGCCAGCAGGCAGTCTGGGGCCAACGTCCTGACTTTC	CASRQSGANVLTF
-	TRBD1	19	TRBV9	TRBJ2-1	TGTGCCAGCAGCGCCTCCGGGACAGAGGGCACGAGGCACTACAATGAGCAGTTCTTC	CASSASGTEGTRHYNEQFF
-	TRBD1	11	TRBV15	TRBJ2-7	TGTGCCACCAGCAACAGGGGGGAGCAGTACTTC	CATSNRGEQYF
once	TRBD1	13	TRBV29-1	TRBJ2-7	TGCAGCGTTGTTCCCCAGGGGGCCTACGAGCAGTACTTC	CSVVPQGAYEQYF
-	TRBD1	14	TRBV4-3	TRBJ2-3	TGCGCCAGCAGCCACCTCAGGGGGCTGGATACGCAGTATTTT	CASSHLRGLDTQYF
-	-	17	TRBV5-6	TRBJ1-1	TGTGCCAGCAGCTTGGGGACAGTCCACCCCTTGAACACTGAAGCTTTCTTT	CASSLGTVHPLNTEAFF
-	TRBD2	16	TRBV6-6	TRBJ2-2	TGTGCCAGCAGTTACTCGATACTAGCGGGATCCGGGGAGCTGTTTTTT	CASSYSILAGSGELFF
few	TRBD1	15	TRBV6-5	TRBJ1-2	TGTGCCAGCAGTTTCCGGGACAGGGGGCGAGATGGCTACACCTTC	CASSFRDRGRDGYTF